The present T cell receptor beta chain was sequenced within a study of blood T cell repertoires in COVID-19. Overall study context: Both acute and convalescent COVID-19 samples were obtained from the United States, Italy and Spain. Sources were T cells, B-cell-depleted T cells, or PBMCs; the material itself was cDNA or gDNA.

The table came from immunoSEQ multiplex PCR; TCRdb's copy has only in-frame clones and leaves some out. The sample contains about 50,000 clones, approximately 86% of which appear only once. Sample: peripheral blood. The receptor was derived from a middle-aged man with acute or convalescent COVID-19.

CDR3 loop: CSVTGTTSEQYF. CDR3 sequence (DNA): TGCAGCGTTACTGGGACAACTTCGGAGCAGTACTTC. The V call is TRBV29-1, the J call TRBJ2-7; tentative D call: TRBD1 (6 bases). Trimming left V 5 bases short and J 7 bases short, with 15 bases between. Germline CDR1 is SQVTM and CDR2 is ANQGSEA. The CDR3 covers 12 residues.